Presented here are 14 T cell receptor beta chains from one specimen sequenced in a study of immune evolution from preneoplasia to lung adenocarcinoma. Profiling relied on immunoSEQ multiplex PCR, and the TCRdb table lists in-frame clones only, not all of them. The repertoire holds about 3,600 clones, with just under 75% as singletons. The source material was FFPE minimally invasive lung adenocarcinoma tissue. The receptor source for this set is a person aged 55-80 years with lung adenocarcinoma.

The V gene is TRBV28, the J gene TRBJ1-5; D unclear. The V and J ends lost 1 base and 2 bases respectively, with 6 bases between them. Germline V gene lookup returns CDR1 MDHEN and CDR2 SYDVKM. CDR3 size: 14 residues. In nucleotides, the CDR3 is TGTGCCAGCAGTTTATTTGGGGGCAATCAGCCCCAGCATTTT. Translating gives CASSLFGGNQPQHF.

A word on this clone: Additional DNA sequences in this sample encode the identical CDR3. The chain combines TRBV11-2 with TRBJ2-3; D is uncertain. With 0 bases removed from V and 6 bases from J, the gap between germline ends came to 7 bases. Germline-derived CDR1 and CDR2 are SGHAT and FQNNGV. The CDR3 has 13 amino acids. CDR3 DNA: TGTGCCAGCAGCTTAGAGGCCGATGATACGCAGTATTTT. Translated: CASSLEADDTQYF.

CDR3 bases: TGTGCCACCAGCAGAGAAGGAGCGAGCTCCTACGAGCAGTACTTC. Protein product: CATSREGASSYEQYF. This sequence joins TRBV15 and TRBJ2-7; D is ambiguous. CDR3 length: 15 residues. Germline V CDR1 and CDR2: LNHNV, YYDKDF (reference sequence). V lost 0 bases and J 0 bases, leaving 9 bases between the germline ends.

The chain uses TRBV7-2 and TRBJ2-7; D call uncertain. Germline V gene lookup returns CDR1 SGHTA and CDR2 FQGNSA. The CDR3 consists of 14 residues. The V end was cut by 1 base, the J end by 4 bases, with 11 bases between. The CDR3 nucleotides read TGTGCCAGCAGCTTAGTGAACATGGGATACGAGCAGTACTTC. Translation gives CASSLVNMGYEQYF.

The chain is built from TRBV5-1 and TRBJ2-5, with a tentative D call TRBD2 (6 bases). In germline, CDR1 is SGHRS, CDR2 YFSETQ. The CDR3 loop spans 15 amino acids. V dropped 2 bases and J dropped 2 bases, with 13 bases sitting between them. In DNA, the CDR3 is TGCGCCAGCAGCTTTGCGGGGCCCGGACAAGAGACCCAGTACTTC. Protein sequence: CASSFAGPGQETQYF.

This clone was picked up a small number of times. The gene calls are TRBV11-1 and TRBJ2-5; possibly TRBD1 or TRBD2 for D (5 bases each). This CDR3 region has 13 residues. The germline gives CDR1 SGHAT, CDR2 FQDESV (reference sequence). V gave up 3 bases and J gave up 5 bases, with 10 bases separating them. CDR3 amino acids: CASSFWGGETQYF. CDR3 DNA sequence: TGTGCCAGCAGCTTCTGGGGCGGGGAGACCCAGTACTTC.

J is TRBJ2-5 and V is TRBV7-9, with 11 bases identical to TRBD2. This CDR3 region has 15 residues. V was clipped by 5 bases and J by 9 bases; unmatched bases: 11. Germline V gene sequence: CDR1 SEHNR, CDR2 FQNEAQ (reference sequence). CDR3 sequence (DNA): TGTGCCAGCAGCCCAAAACTAGCGGGGGACCCCCCCCAGTACTTC. Translated, it gives CASSPKLAGDPPQYF.

The chain has TRBV6-6 and TRBJ1-1; unclear D gene. The V gene's germline CDR1 is MNHNY and CDR2 SVGAGI (reference sequence). The CDR3 runs to 14 residues. The germline V and J ends were trimmed by 2 bases and 4 bases, with 11 bases remaining between them. The CDR3 region is CASSYLGESTEAFF. The CDR3, as DNA: TGTGCCAGCAGTTACCTCGGAGAGAGCACTGAAGCTTTCTTT.

The genes are TRBV7-9 and TRBJ1-2; D is possibly TRBD1 (5 bases). In germline, CDR1 is SEHNR, CDR2 FQNEAQ (reference sequence). The CDR3 runs to 17 residues. V was pared by 5 bases and J by 4 bases, with 23 bases between. CDR3 loop: CASSLGIAGQGVYGYTF. The CDR3 DNA sequence: TGTGCCAGCAGCCTCGGAATAGCCGGTCAGGGTGTCTATGGCTACACCTTC. Filled out from reference TRBV7-9 and TRBJ1-2, the complete variable domain reads DTGVSQNPRHKITKRGQNVTFRCDPISEHNRLYWYRQTLGQGPEFLTYFQNEAQLEKSRLLSDRFSAERPKGSFSTLEIQRTEQGDSAMYLCASSLGIAGQGVYGYTFGSGTRLTVV.

The rearrangement links TRBV11-2 to TRBJ2-1, with 15 bases that match TRBD2. V was pared by 3 bases and J by 8 bases, with 2 bases of the junction left unmatched. Looked up from germline, CDR1 is SGHAT and CDR2 is FQNNGV. This CDR3 is built from 15 residues. This chain's CDR3 is CASSFWTSGGDEQFF. The CDR3 DNA reads as TGTGCCAGCAGCTTCTGGACTAGCGGGGGGGATGAGCAGTTCTTC. Based on the CDR3 plus reference TRBV11-2 and TRBJ2-1, the full variable domain is EAGVAQSPRYKIIEKRQSVAFWCNPISGHATLYWYQQILGQGPKLLIQFQNNGVVDDSQLPKDRFSAERLKGVDSTLKIQPAKLEDSAVYLCASSFWTSGGDEQFFGPGTRLTVL.

The V and J genes are TRBV5-6 and TRBJ2-7, with TRBD1 matching 8 bases. Germline lookup yields CDR1 SGHDT and CDR2 YYEEEE. CDR3 length: 15 residues. V was pared by 1 base and J by 5 bases, with 8 bases of the junction left unmatched. Here the CDR3 reads CASSLPIPTGDEQYF. The CDR3 coding sequence is TGTGCCAGCAGCTTGCCTATACCGACAGGGGACGAGCAGTACTTC. Full variable domain (outside the CDR3, taken from reference TRBV5-6 and TRBJ2-7): DAGVTQSPTHLIKTRGQQVTLRCSPKSGHDTVSWYQQALGQGPQFIFQYYEEEERQRGNFPDRFSGHQFPNYSSELNVNALLLGDSALYLCASSLPIPTGDEQYFGPGTRLTVT.

The gene calls are TRBV6-1 and TRBJ1-1, with D unclear. Germline V lookup: CDR1 MNHNS, CDR2 SASEGT. The V and J ends lost 4 bases and 5 bases respectively, with 11 bases between them. This CDR3 has 13 amino acids. The CDR3 is CASSASGWTEAFF. CDR3 coding DNA: TGTGCCAGCAGTGCATCGGGGTGGACTGAAGCTTTCTTT.

The chain links TRBV6-1 to TRBJ1-6; TRBD1 aligns across 9 bases. The germline V gene has CDR1 MNHNS and CDR2 SASEGT. The V gene end was trimmed by 4 bases and the J gene end by 10 bases; junction bases not matched to a gene: 8. This CDR3 has 15 residues. The CDR3 nucleotides are TGTGCCAGCAGTGGCCAAGGGACAGGGATCTCACCCCTCCACTTT. Residues: CASSGQGTGISPLHF.

The chain combines TRBV6-5 with TRBJ2-5; possibly TRBD1 for D (5 bases). The germline V gene encodes CDR1 MNHEY and CDR2 SVGAGI. Trimming stripped 3 bases from V and 4 bases from J, with 12 bases between. This CDR3 comprises 14 residues. The CDR3 spells CASSYQGLGETQYF. CDR3 coding DNA: TGTGCCAGCAGTTATCAGGGCCTGGGAGAGACCCAGTACTTC.